These T cell receptor beta chains were read from a single sample in a study of cytomegalovirus exposure and HLA in healthy donors. Sequencing was performed with immunoSEQ multiplex PCR; in TCRdb, only in-frame clones are kept and a portion is missing. This sample yields roughly 98,000 clones, of which around 77% are seen a single time; less than 8.5% belongs to the top ten. Sequences were obtained from PBMCs. These receptors originate from a female donor in good health and CMV-seronegative. Each CDR3 is given with its conserved first and last residue. A D gene is named only where the DNA matches it firmly. Clone size is shown for a subset of rows, as once, few, many or a class of expanded clone.

NA	NA	TRBV4-1	TRBJ1-2	CASSQLWEGVYGYTF	TGCGCCAGCAGCCAACTATGGGAAGGGGTGTACGGCTACACCTTC
NA	NA	TRBV10-3	TRBJ1-5	CAISDSRWDQPQHF	TGTGCCATCAGTGACAGCAGGTGGGATCAGCCCCAGCATTTT
NA	NA	TRBV30	TRBJ2-7	CAWSEENRNYEQYF	TGTGCCTGGAGTGAAGAGAACAGGAACTACGAGCAGTACTTC
TRBD1	NA	TRBV5-1	TRBJ1-6	CASSLVGQGGNSPLHF	TGCGCCAGCAGCTTGGTTGGACAGGGAGGTAATTCACCCCTCCACTTT
TRBD1	NA	TRBV9	TRBJ1-5	CASSRTGGNQPQHF	TGTGCCAGCAGCCGGACAGGGGGCAATCAGCCCCAGCATTTT
TRBD1	NA	TRBV7-8	TRBJ2-3	CASSGNRGRPDTQYF	TGTGCCAGCTCCGGAAACAGGGGGCGGCCAGATACGCAGTATTTT
NA	once	TRBV9	TRBJ2-3	CASSAVHAGSTDTQYF	TGTGCCAGCAGCGCCGTTCACGCGGGGTCCACAGATACGCAGTATTTT
TRBD1	NA	TRBV9	TRBJ2-7	CASSPHLAQGDYEQYF	TGTGCCAGCAGCCCTCACTTGGCTCAGGGGGATTACGAGCAGTACTTC
NA	NA	TRBV5-1	TRBJ2-1	CASSLSTGLSYNEQFF	TGCGCCAGCAGCTTATCGACAGGTCTGTCCTACAATGAGCAGTTCTTC
TRBD2	NA	TRBV19	TRBJ2-1	CASSIEGLVLNNEQFF	TGTGCCAGTAGTATAGAGGGACTAGTTCTAAACAATGAGCAGTTCTTC
TRBD1	NA	TRBV19	TRBJ1-5	CASSILTGAYSNQPQHF	TGTGCCAGTAGTATATTGACAGGGGCTTATAGCAATCAGCCCCAGCATTTT
NA	few	TRBV4-2	TRBJ2-1	CASSQDREYYNEQFF	TGTGCCAGCAGCCAAGACCGGGAGTACTACAATGAGCAGTTCTTC
TRBD2	NA	TRBV9	TRBJ2-1	CASSVRSGRTNEQFF	TGTGCCAGCAGCGTAAGAAGCGGGAGAACCAATGAGCAGTTCTTC
NA	few	TRBV29-1	TRBJ1-4	CSVDGGTNEKLFF	TGCAGCGTTGATGGGGGGACTAATGAAAAACTGTTTTTT
NA	NA	TRBV10-1	TRBJ1-3	CASSDGAGSGNTIYF	TGCGCCAGCAGTGATGGGGCAGGGTCTGGAAACACCATATATTTT
NA	NA	TRBV7-6	TRBJ1-3	CASSLLGQSSGNTIYF	TGTGCCAGCAGCTTACTGGGGCAATCTTCTGGAAACACCATATATTTT
NA	NA	TRBV9	TRBJ1-1	CASSVIGGTEAFF	TGTGCCAGCAGCGTTATAGGGGGCACTGAAGCTTTCTTT
TRBD1	NA	TRBV25-1	TRBJ1-1	CASSATGGKTEAFF	TGTGCCAGCAGTGCCACAGGGGGGAAGACTGAAGCTTTCTTT
NA	NA	TRBV19	TRBJ2-5	CASSIGGTLETQYF	TGTGCCAGTAGTATAGGTGGGACACTAGAGACCCAGTACTTC
NA	NA	TRBV6-1	TRBJ1-2	CASSLMEGNYGYTF	TGTGCCAGCAGCCTCATGGAGGGCAACTATGGCTACACCTTC
TRBD2	NA	TRBV6-5	TRBJ2-3	CASRVAGNTDTQYF	TGTGCCAGCAGGGTAGCGGGGAACACAGATACGCAGTATTTT
NA	NA	TRBV15	TRBJ1-4	CATSRGHREGDEKLFF	TGTGCCACCAGCAGAGGCCACAGGGAGGGAGATGAAAAACTGTTTTTT
NA	NA	TRBV7-2	TRBJ1-1	CASSPRGANTEAFF	TGTGCCAGCAGCCCCAGGGGCGCCAACACTGAAGCTTTCTTT
NA	NA	TRBV6-5	TRBJ2-7	CASSYRGLSSYEQYF	TGTGCCAGCAGTTACAGGGGGTTGAGCTCCTACGAGCAGTACTTC
NA	NA	TRBV7-2	TRBJ2-7	CASSLRGGSPYEQYF	TGTGCCAGCAGCTTAAGGGGCGGATCACCCTACGAGCAGTACTTC
NA	NA	TRBV21-1	TRBJ2-7	CASSKFGPRAYEQYF	TGTGCCAGCAGCAAATTCGGCCCCCGGGCCTACGAGCAGTACTTC
TRBD1	NA	TRBV6-6	TRBJ1-2	CASSYSGQGAGYTF	TGTGCCAGCAGTTACTCCGGACAGGGGGCTGGCTACACCTTC
NA	NA	TRBV2	TRBJ1-1	CASRGQPMNTEAFF	TGTGCCAGCAGGGGACAACCTATGAACACTGAAGCTTTCTTT
NA	NA	TRBV7-2	TRBJ2-2	CASSLDFGELFF	TGTGCCAGCAGCTTAGACTTCGGGGAGCTGTTTTTT
TRBD2	NA	TRBV7-2	TRBJ2-3	CASSLIAGTQYF	TGTGCCAGCAGCCTGATAGCGGGCACGCAGTATTTT
NA	few	TRBV28	TRBJ2-5	CASRRMGGPGLQETQYF	TGTGCCAGCAGACGGATGGGGGGGCCGGGCCTCCAAGAGACCCAGTACTTC
TRBD2	NA	TRBV7-2	TRBJ2-5	CASSLVTGGGETQYF	TGTGCCAGCAGCTTAGTTACGGGAGGAGGAGAGACCCAGTACTTC
NA	NA	TRBV7-3	TRBJ2-2	CASSQIGQNTGELFF	TGTGCCAGCAGCCAAATCGGACAGAACACCGGGGAGCTGTTTTTT
NA	NA	TRBV27	TRBJ1-3	CASSRDSGNTIYF	TGTGCCAGCAGCCGAGATTCTGGAAACACCATATATTTT
TRBD2	NA	TRBV7-2	TRBJ2-1	CASSLSWGGGENEQFF	TGTGCCAGCAGCTTAAGTTGGGGCGGGGGGGAGAATGAGCAGTTCTTC
NA	few	TRBV5-6	TRBJ2-7	CASSRQPGVSYEQYF	TGTGCCAGCAGTCGCCAGCCAGGGGTCTCCTACGAGCAGTACTTC
TRBD1	NA	TRBV4-1	TRBJ1-1	CASSRDRANPEAFF	TGCGCCAGCAGCCGAGACAGGGCCAACCCTGAAGCTTTCTTT
TRBD2	NA	TRBV9	TRBJ2-5	CASSPRGSGGQETQYF	TGTGCCAGCAGCCCAAGGGGTAGCGGGGGCCAAGAGACCCAGTACTTC
NA	NA	TRBV5-6	TRBJ1-5	CASSLGGGNQPQHF	TGTGCCAGCAGCTTGGGAGGCGGGAATCAGCCCCAGCATTTT
TRBD1	NA	TRBV5-1	TRBJ1-5	CASSPGQANQPQHF	TGCGCCAGCAGCCCGGGACAGGCCAATCAGCCCCAGCATTTT
NA	NA	TRBV4-2	TRBJ1-5	CASSQDPGSGDQPQHF	TGTGCCAGCAGCCAAGATCCCGGGAGCGGGGATCAGCCCCAGCATTTT